One sample yielded the 27 T cell receptor beta chains listed below, sequenced in a study of cytomegalovirus exposure and HLA in healthy donors. The assay was immunoSEQ multiplex PCR, and TCRdb's table has in-frame clones only and misses some. The sample has 180,000 or so clones; around nine tenths are singletons. Sequences were obtained from PBMCs. These receptors all stem from a man under 40 in good health and CMV-seropositive.

The chain joins TRBV5-1 to TRBJ2-7; 8 bases are shared with TRBD2. CDR1 and CDR2 from the germline V gene are SGHRS and YFSETQ. The junction had 7 bases not matched to a gene; V was cut back by 2 bases and J by 3 bases. This CDR3 is built from 15 residues. CDR3 loop: CASSLGAGGFYEQYF. CDR3 nucleotide sequence: TGCGCCAGCAGCTTAGGTGCGGGAGGTTTCTACGAGCAGTACTTC.

This clone has only a few counts. V is TRBV6-1 and J is TRBJ2-1; D is perhaps TRBD2 (6 bases). V was clipped by 1 base and J by 5 bases, with 15 bases between them. The CDR3 loop spans 16 amino acids. Looked up from germline, CDR1 is MNHNS and CDR2 is SASEGT. The CDR3 nucleotides read TGTGCCAGCAGTGAAGGGTCGGGAGTCCTAAACAATGAGCAGTTCTTC. Its protein is CASSEGSGVLNNEQFF.

The gene calls are TRBV4-3 and TRBJ1-1, with D possibly TRBD1 on 6 matching bases. This CDR3 region has 16 residues. V shed 1 base and J shed 0 bases, with 12 bases lying between them. In germline, CDR1 is LGHNA, CDR2 YSLEER. The DNA of the CDR3 is TGCGCCAGCAGCCAAGGGTCCGGGGGGCTGAACACTGAAGCTTTCTTT. It specifies CASSQGSGGLNTEAFF.

The rearrangement joins TRBV15 to TRBJ2-3, with TRBD1 matching 10 bases. Trimming cost V 11 bases and J 4 bases; bases outside gene matches: 9. This CDR3 has 14 residues. Germline lookup yields CDR1 LNHNV and CDR2 YYDKDF (reference sequence). The CDR3 coding sequence is TGTGCCGTAACCCGGGACAGGGGAGCAGATACGCAGTATTTT. Protein product: CAVTRDRGADTQYF.

J is TRBJ2-1 and V is TRBV25-1; maybe TRBD1 (7 bases). CDR1 and CDR2 from the germline V gene are MGHDK and SYGVNS. Between the trimmed V and J ends, which lost 3 bases and 2 bases, there was a span of 8 bases. This CDR3 contains 14 residues. The DNA of the CDR3 is TGTGCCAGCAGTGACAGGGGGGCCTACAATGAGCAGTTCTTC. Amino acid sequence: CASSDRGAYNEQFF.

The chain links TRBV5-6 to TRBJ2-3; D gene ambiguous. Trimming took 2 bases from V and 4 from J, leaving 5 bases between them. The CDR3 length is 12 residues. Germline V CDR1 and CDR2: SGHDT, YYEEEE. Here the CDR3 DNA reads TGTGCCAGCAGCTTTGAGGCAGATACGCAGTATTTT. The encoded protein is CASSFEADTQYF.

The V gene is TRBV29-1, the J gene TRBJ2-3, with 8 nucleotides matching TRBD1. The J segment lost 5 bases and the V segment lost 7 bases, leaving 8 bases of the junction unmatched. In germline, CDR1 is SQVTM, CDR2 ANQGSEA. This CDR3 is 13 amino acids long. This CDR3 reads CSGGQGEGDTQYF. The CDR3 bases are TGCAGCGGAGGACAGGGTGAGGGAGATACGCAGTATTTT.

The chain carries TRBV5-1 and TRBJ2-1, with 11 nucleotides matching TRBD2. J was trimmed by 5 bases and V by 5 bases; bases with no gene match: 9. CDR1 and CDR2 from the germline V gene are SGHRS and YFSETQ. This CDR3 comprises 16 residues. CDR3 in DNA: TGCGCCAGCAGTTATCCCGGGACTAGCGGAAACAATGAGCAGTTCTTC. Protein sequence: CASSYPGTSGNNEQFF.

The chain has TRBV28 and TRBJ1-2; D is possibly TRBD1 (6 bases). V was cut by 1 base and J by 9 bases, with 12 bases left in between. Germline-derived CDR1 and CDR2 are MDHEN and SYDVKM. The CDR3 consists of 13 residues. The CDR3 region has the DNA TGTGCCAGCAGTTTATTGGGGGCGAGGAGCTACACCTTC. Translated, it gives CASSLLGARSYTF.

The chain employs TRBV5-1 and TRBJ2-5; 9 bases line up with TRBD1. CDR1 SGHRS and CDR2 YFSETQ come from the germline V gene. The CDR3 totals 16 residues. The V and J ends lost 4 bases and 2 bases, in that order; junction bases with no gene match: 9. CDR3 loop: CASSPYGTGFQETQYF. Written as DNA, the CDR3 is TGCGCCAGCAGCCCTTATGGGACAGGGTTTCAAGAGACCCAGTACTTC.

This clone has just one count. The V and J genes are TRBV29-1 and TRBJ1-2, with 8 bases aligning to TRBD1. Germline CDR1 and CDR2: SQVTM and ANQGSEA. V trimming: 3 bases; J trimming: 4 bases; junction bases outside the gene matches: 7. The CDR3 has 14 amino acids. CDR3 protein: CSVDSQGAGYGYTF. The CDR3 DNA sequence: TGCAGCGTTGATTCCCAGGGGGCGGGCTATGGCTACACCTTC.

This clone was picked up a small number of times. The chain carries TRBV10-1 and TRBJ2-6; a possible D gene is TRBD1 (6 bases). Trimming removed 0 bases at V and 2 bases at J, with 11 bases between. CDR1 and CDR2 from the germline V gene are WNHNN and SYGVQD (reference sequence). The CDR3 contains 17 residues. In DNA, the CDR3 is TGCGCCAGCAGTGAGTCGAGTGGGGGCACTGGGGCCAACGTCCTGACTTTC. Translated, it gives CASSESSGGTGANVLTF.

The chain couples TRBV12-5 to TRBJ2-1; TRBD1 might be the D (5 bases). Trimming stripped 2 bases from V and 5 bases from J, with 13 bases between. The CDR3 has 15 residues. CDR1 and CDR2 from the germline V gene are LGHNT and FRNRAP. Written as DNA, the CDR3 is TGTGCTAGTGGTTTGTTGCAGGGCCTCGACAATGAGCAGTTCTTC. Protein: CASGLLQGLDNEQFF.

The chain couples TRBV19 to TRBJ2-3; unclear D gene. The germline V and J ends were trimmed by 3 bases and 0 bases, with 10 bases remaining between them. CDR1 and CDR2 (germline): LNHDA, SQIVND (reference sequence). The CDR3 totals 15 residues. CDR3 in DNA: TGTGCCAGTAGTATTGGCGGATATAGCACAGATACGCAGTATTTT. Translated: CASSIGGYSTDTQYF.

The chain carries TRBV28 and TRBJ2-7; maybe TRBD2 (6 bases). Per germline, CDR1 MDHEN and CDR2 SYDVKM. This CDR3 is built from 15 residues. Between the trimmed V and J ends, which lost 8 bases and 5 bases, there was a span of 22 bases. CDR3 coding DNA: TGTGCCAGCTGCCCTCCAGGGAGGCGCACGAACGAGCAGTACTTC. Amino acid sequence: CASCPPGRRTNEQYF. The full variable domain, with the rest looked up from reference TRBV28 and TRBJ2-7, is DVKVTQSSRYLVKRTGEKVFLECVQDMDHENMFWYRQDPGLGLRLIYFSYDVKMKEKGDIPEGYSVSREKKERFSLILESASTNQTSMYLCASCPPGRRTNEQYFGPGTRLTVT.

The chain is built from TRBV4-1 and TRBJ2-1, with TRBD2 matching over 10 bases. Losses at the gene ends were 2 bases for V and 0 bases for J; bases not matched to a gene: 7. Germline V gene data show CDR1 as MGHRA and CDR2 as YSYEKL. There are 18 residues in the CDR3. CDR3 coding DNA: TGCGCCAGCAGCCAATTGACTGTAGCGGGGGGCTCCTACAATGAGCAGTTCTTC. It codes for CASSQLTVAGGSYNEQFF.

The chain joins TRBV6-5 to TRBJ2-1; a weak D match, TRBD2 (6 bases). Germline lookup yields CDR1 MNHEY and CDR2 SVGAGI. V shed 4 bases and J shed 5 bases, with 18 bases lying between them. The CDR3 is 16 amino acids. CDR3 coding DNA: TGTGCCAGCAGTTCGATCTCGGGACTTCTAGACAATGAGCAGTTCTTC. Translation gives CASSSISGLLDNEQFF.

The CDR3 protein is CASSLVTGSDTQYF. The DNA of the CDR3 is TGTGCCAGCAGTTTGGTGACAGGTTCAGATACGCAGTATTTT. V usage is TRBV27 and J usage is TRBJ2-3; TRBD1 might be the D (6 bases). Germline CDR1 is MNHEY and CDR2 is SMNVEV (reference sequence). Trimming shortened V by 3 bases and J by 4 bases, and 11 bases separated the two germline ends. The CDR3 runs to 14 residues.

The chain is built from TRBV4-3 and TRBJ1-3; no firm D call. Germline V gene lookup returns CDR1 LGHNA and CDR2 YSLEER. V was cut by 0 bases and J by 0 bases, with 6 bases left in between. The CDR3 runs to 15 residues. DNA for the CDR3: TGCGCCAGCAGCCAAGATAGCGCCTCTGGAAACACCATATATTTT. Protein product: CASSQDSASGNTIYF.

This clone was picked up a small number of times. The V gene is TRBV27, the J gene TRBJ1-1; D is uncertain. The CDR3 has 13 residues. V lost 5 bases to trimming and J lost 4 bases, with 11 bases between them. Germline V gene lookup returns CDR1 MNHEY and CDR2 SMNVEV (reference sequence). The CDR3 nucleotides read TGTGCCAGCAGTCAGGCCCGGGGCACTGAAGCTTTCTTT. Translating gives CASSQARGTEAFF.

This chain links TRBV7-2 with TRBJ2-7; D is unclear. CDR3 length: 15 amino acids. Germline loops: CDR1 SGHTA, CDR2 FQGNSA. V dropped 7 bases and J dropped 2 bases, with 18 bases sitting between them. The CDR3 DNA reads as TGTGCCAGCACCCTGCAATCGACTGGAACCTACGAGCAGTACTTC. Translation gives CASTLQSTGTYEQYF.

The J gene is TRBJ2-1, the V gene TRBV7-6; 8 nucleotides align to TRBD2. Germline V CDR1 and CDR2: SGHVS, FNYEAQ. V trimming: 4 bases; J trimming: 6 bases; junction bases outside the gene matches: 11. The CDR3 has 16 amino acids. The CDR3 bases are TGTGCCAGCAGCTCTGTGGCGGGAGGAACCGTCAATGAGCAGTTCTTC. Its protein is CASSSVAGGTVNEQFF.

The chain links TRBV28 to TRBJ1-2; possible D gene TRBD1, 5 bases. The CDR3 has 15 amino acids. Trimming left V 5 bases short and J 4 bases short, with 17 bases between. The germline V gene has CDR1 MDHEN and CDR2 SYDVKM. The chain's CDR3 is CASSISYGGVYGYTF. CDR3 nucleotide sequence: TGTGCCAGCAGTATTTCGTACGGAGGGGTCTATGGCTACACCTTC.

This chain uses TRBV7-2 with TRBJ2-7, with 11 bases matching TRBD2. The CDR3 contains 15 residues. CDR1 is SGHTA, CDR2 FQGNSA, per germline. J was trimmed by 1 base and V by 7 bases; bases with no gene match: 6. In DNA form, the CDR3 reads TGTGCCAGCAAGCTCCGACTAGCGGGGTCCTACGAGCAGTACTTC. It translates to CASKLRLAGSYEQYF.

V and J are TRBV27 and TRBJ2-2, with TRBD2 matching 11 bases. Germline V gives CDR1 MNHEY, CDR2 SMNVEV (reference sequence). Trimming took 7 bases from V and 2 from J; bases not matched to a gene: 9. The CDR3 totals 17 residues. CDR3 protein: CASIRTSGSLNTGELFF. As DNA, the CDR3 is TGTGCCAGCATTAGGACTAGCGGGTCCCTTAACACCGGGGAGCTGTTTTTT.

The chain couples TRBV19 to TRBJ2-3; 10 bases line up with TRBD1. V lost 6 bases to trimming and J lost 6 bases; unmatched junction nucleotides: 9. The CDR3 is 15 residues long. Germline assignment: CDR1 LNHDA and CDR2 SQIVND (reference sequence). CDR3 in DNA: TGTGCCAGTAGCCTGACAGGGGGCGCCTCCGATACGCAGTATTTT. It codes for CASSLTGGASDTQYF.

V is TRBV9 and J is TRBJ2-7; either TRBD1 or TRBD2 may supply D (5 bases each). The germline CDR1 and CDR2 sequences are SGDLS and YYNGEE. The V gene lost 4 bases and the J gene lost 4 bases, with 12 bases spanning the gap. The CDR3 runs 13 residues. The CDR3 loop reads CASSTSQGYEQYF. As DNA, the CDR3 is TGTGCCAGCAGCACTAGTCAGGGTTACGAGCAGTACTTC.